The T cell receptor beta chain under discussion was sequenced for a study of sequential checkpoint blockade in melanoma. Across the study: Arm A got nivolumab then ipilimumab; arm B the reverse, 1:1.

Germline assignment: CDR1 SGDLS and CDR2 YYNGEE. The CDR3 covers 21 residues. Trimming at V came to 0 bases and at J to 1 base, leaving 15 bases not matched to a gene. As for treatment: randomized to nivolumab then ipilimumab (arm A) or the reverse (arm B). Patients had received no earlier DNA-damaging chemotherapy. Live CD3+CD8+ CD19− CD56− cells were sorted from PBMCs. Only in-frame clones appear in the TCRdb table, and some are missing; sequencing was by immunoSEQ multiplex PCR. The data show fewer than 40,000 clones, roughly 88% seen once. The chain couples TRBV9 to TRBJ2-1, with 11 bases matching TRBD2. This TCR derives from a human donor with melanoma. The specimen was CD8+ T cells sorted from blood (inferred from file names), collected from a patient given nivolumab and ipilimumab in sequence. CDR3 coding DNA: TGTGCCAGCAGCGTAGGATATGGGTCTAGGACTAGCGGGCCATCCTACAATGAGCAGTTCTTC. Translation: CASSVGYGSRTSGPSYNEQFF.